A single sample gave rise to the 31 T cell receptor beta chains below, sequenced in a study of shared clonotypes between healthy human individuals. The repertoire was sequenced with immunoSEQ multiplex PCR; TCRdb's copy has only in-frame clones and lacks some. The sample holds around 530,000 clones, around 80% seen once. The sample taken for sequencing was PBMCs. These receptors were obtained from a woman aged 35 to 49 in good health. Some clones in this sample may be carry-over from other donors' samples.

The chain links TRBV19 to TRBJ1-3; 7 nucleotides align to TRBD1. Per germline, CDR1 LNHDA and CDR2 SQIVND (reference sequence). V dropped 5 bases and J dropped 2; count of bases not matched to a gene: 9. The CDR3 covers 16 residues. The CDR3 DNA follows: TGTGCCAGTAGTGACAAACAGGGGCCACCTGGAAACACCATATATTTT. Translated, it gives CASSDKQGPPGNTIYF.

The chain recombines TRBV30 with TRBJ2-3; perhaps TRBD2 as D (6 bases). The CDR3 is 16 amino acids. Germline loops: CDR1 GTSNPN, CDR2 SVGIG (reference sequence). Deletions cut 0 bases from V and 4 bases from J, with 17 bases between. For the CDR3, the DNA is TGTGCCTGGAGTGTACGGGGAGGAGGAAGTTCAGATACGCAGTATTTT. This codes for CAWSVRGGGSSDTQYF.

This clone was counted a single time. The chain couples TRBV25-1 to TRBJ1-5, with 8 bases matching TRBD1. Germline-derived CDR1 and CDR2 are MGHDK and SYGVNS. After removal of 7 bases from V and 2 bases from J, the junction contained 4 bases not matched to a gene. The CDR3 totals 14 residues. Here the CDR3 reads CASTTGEGNQPQHF. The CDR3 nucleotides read TGTGCCAGCACGACAGGGGAGGGCAATCAGCCCCAGCATTTT.

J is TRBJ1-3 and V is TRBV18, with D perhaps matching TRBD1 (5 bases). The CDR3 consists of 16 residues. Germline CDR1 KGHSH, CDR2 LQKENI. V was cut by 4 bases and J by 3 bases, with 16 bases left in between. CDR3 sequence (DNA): TGTGCCAGCTCACTACGCGCGGGGGTGGTTGGAAACACCATATATTTT. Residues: CASSLRAGVVGNTIYF.

The CDR3 loop is CAWKAESSYNSPLHF. In DNA, the CDR3 is TGTGCCTGGAAAGCCGAAAGCTCCTATAATTCACCCCTCCACTTT. The chain combines TRBV30 with TRBJ1-6; D ambiguous. The length of the CDR3 is 15 residues. With 4 bases removed from V and 0 bases from J, the gap between germline ends came to 10 bases. CDR1 is GTSNPN and CDR2 is SVGIG in the germline V gene (reference sequence).

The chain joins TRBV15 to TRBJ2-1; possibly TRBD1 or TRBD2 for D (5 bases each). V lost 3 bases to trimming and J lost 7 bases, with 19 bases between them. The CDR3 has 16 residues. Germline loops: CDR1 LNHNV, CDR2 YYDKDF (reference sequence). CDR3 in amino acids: CATSRRGAGYPNEQFF. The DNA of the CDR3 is TGTGCCACCAGCAGGAGAGGGGCGGGCTACCCAAATGAGCAGTTCTTC.

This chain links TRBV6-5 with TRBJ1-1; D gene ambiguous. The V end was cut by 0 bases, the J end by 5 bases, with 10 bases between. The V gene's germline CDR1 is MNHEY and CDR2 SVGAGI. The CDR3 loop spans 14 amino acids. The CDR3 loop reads CASSYSFDWTEAFF. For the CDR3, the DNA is TGTGCCAGCAGTTACTCGTTCGATTGGACTGAAGCTTTCTTT.

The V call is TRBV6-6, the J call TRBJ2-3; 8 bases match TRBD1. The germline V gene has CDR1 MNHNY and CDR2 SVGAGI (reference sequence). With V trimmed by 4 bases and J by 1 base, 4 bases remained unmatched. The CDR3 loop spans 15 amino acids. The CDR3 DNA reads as TGTGCCAGCAGTTCCCCGGGACAGGGCACAGATACGCAGTATTTT. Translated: CASSSPGQGTDTQYF.

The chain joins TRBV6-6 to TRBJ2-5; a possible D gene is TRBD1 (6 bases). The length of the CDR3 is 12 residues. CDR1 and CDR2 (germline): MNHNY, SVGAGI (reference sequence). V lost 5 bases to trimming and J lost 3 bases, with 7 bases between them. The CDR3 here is CASSHREETQYF. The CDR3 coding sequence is TGTGCCAGCAGTCACAGGGAAGAGACCCAGTACTTC.

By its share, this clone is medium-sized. The CDR3 loop is CASSVIAGGVNIQYF. DNA for the CDR3: TGTGCCAGCAGTGTGATAGCGGGAGGAGTAAACATTCAGTACTTC. The rearrangement uses TRBV6-1 and TRBJ2-4; 10 bases match TRBD2. This CDR3 comprises 15 residues. Losses at the gene ends were 4 bases for V and 6 bases for J; bases not matched to a gene: 6. CDR1 and CDR2 from the germline V gene are MNHNS and SASEGT.

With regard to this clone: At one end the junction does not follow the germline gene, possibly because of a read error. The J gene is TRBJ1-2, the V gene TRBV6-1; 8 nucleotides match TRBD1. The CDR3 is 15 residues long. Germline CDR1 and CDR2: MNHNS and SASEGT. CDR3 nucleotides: TGTGCCAGCAGCGAAGGAACGCAGGGGGCGGGTGGCTACACCTTC. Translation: CASSEGTQGAGGYTF.

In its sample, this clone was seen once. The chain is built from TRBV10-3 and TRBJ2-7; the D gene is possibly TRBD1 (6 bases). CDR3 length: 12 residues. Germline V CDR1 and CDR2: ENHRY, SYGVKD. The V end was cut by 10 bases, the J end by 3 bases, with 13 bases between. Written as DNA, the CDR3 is TGTGCCACACAACAGGGAAACTACGAGCAGTACTTC. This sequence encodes CATQQGNYEQYF.

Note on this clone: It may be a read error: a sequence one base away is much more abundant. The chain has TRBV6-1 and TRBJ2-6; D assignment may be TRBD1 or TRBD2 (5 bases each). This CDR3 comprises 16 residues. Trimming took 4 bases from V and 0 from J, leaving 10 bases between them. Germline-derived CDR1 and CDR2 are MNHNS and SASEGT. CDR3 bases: TGTGCCAGCAGTGCCGGGACGGCCTCTGGGGCCAACGTCCTGACTTTC. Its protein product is CASSAGTASGANVLTF.

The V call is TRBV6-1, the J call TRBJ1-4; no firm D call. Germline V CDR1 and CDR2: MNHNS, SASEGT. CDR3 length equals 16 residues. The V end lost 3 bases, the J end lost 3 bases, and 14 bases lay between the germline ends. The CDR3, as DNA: TGTGCCAGCAGTGATGAAGGGAGGGCCGCTAATGAAAAACTGTTTTTT. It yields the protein CASSDEGRAANEKLFF.

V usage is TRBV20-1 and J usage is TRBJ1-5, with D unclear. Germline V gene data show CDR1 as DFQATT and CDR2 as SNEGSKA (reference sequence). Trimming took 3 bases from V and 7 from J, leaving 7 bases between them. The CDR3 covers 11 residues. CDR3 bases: TGCAGTGCTAGTGGTAGCCAGCCCCAGCATTTT. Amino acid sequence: CSASGSQPQHF.

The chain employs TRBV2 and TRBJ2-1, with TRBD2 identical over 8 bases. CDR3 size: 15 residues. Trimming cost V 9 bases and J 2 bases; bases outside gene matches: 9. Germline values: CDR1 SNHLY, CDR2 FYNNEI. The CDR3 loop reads CASRPGLGAYNEQFF. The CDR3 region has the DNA TGTGCCAGTCGGCCGGGACTAGGGGCCTACAATGAGCAGTTCTTC.

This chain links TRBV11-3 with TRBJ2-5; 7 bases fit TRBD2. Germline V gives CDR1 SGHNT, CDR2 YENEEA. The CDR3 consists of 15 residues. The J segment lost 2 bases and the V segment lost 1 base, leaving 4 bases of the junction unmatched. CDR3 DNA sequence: TGTGCCAGCAGCTTAGGTTGGGAGGGACAAGAGACCCAGTACTTC. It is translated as CASSLGWEGQETQYF.

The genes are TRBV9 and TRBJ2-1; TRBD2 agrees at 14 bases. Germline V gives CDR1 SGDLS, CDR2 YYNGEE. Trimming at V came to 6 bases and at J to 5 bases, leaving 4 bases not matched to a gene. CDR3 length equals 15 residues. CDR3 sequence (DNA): TGTGCCAGCAAGGGGGGACTAGCGGGAGACAATGAGCAGTTCTTC. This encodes CASKGGLAGDNEQFF. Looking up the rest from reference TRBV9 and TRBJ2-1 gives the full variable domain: DSGVTQTPKHLITATGQRVTLRCSPRSGDLSVYWYQQSLDQGLQFLIQYYNGEERAKGNILERFSAQQFPDLHSELNLSSLELGDSALYFCASKGGLAGDNEQFFGPGTRLTVL.

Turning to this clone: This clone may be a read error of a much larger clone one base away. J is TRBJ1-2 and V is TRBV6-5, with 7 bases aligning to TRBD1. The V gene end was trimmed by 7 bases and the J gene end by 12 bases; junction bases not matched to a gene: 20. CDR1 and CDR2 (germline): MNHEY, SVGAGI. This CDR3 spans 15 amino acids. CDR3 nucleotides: TGTGCCAGCAAGGGTCGGCAGGGGGACATGCAGGGCCACACCTTC. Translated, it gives CASKGRQGDMQGHTF.

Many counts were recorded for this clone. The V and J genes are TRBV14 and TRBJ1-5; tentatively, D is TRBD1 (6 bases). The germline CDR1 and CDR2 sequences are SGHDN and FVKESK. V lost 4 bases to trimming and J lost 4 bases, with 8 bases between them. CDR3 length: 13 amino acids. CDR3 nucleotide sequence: TGTGCCAGCAGCCTGACAGGAAATCAGCCCCAGCATTTT. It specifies CASSLTGNQPQHF.

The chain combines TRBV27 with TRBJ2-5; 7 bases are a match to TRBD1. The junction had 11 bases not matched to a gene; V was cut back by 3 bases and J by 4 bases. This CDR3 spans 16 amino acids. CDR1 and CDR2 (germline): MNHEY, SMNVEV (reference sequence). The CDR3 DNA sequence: TGTGCCAGCAGTTTCGGGACAGCCGGCAACAGAGAGACCCAGTACTTC. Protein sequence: CASSFGTAGNRETQYF.

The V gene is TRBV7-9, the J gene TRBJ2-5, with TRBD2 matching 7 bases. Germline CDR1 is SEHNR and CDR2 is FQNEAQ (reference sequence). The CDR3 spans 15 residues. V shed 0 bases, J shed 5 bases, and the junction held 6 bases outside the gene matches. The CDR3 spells CASSLAGGAYETQYF. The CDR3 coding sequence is TGTGCCAGCAGCTTAGCGGGAGGGGCGTATGAGACCCAGTACTTC. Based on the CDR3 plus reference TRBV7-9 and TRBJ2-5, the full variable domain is DTGVSQNPRHKITKRGQNVTFRCDPISEHNRLYWYRQTLGQGPEFLTYFQNEAQLEKSRLLSDRFSAERPKGSFSTLEIQRTEQGDSAMYLCASSLAGGAYETQYFGPGTRLLVL.

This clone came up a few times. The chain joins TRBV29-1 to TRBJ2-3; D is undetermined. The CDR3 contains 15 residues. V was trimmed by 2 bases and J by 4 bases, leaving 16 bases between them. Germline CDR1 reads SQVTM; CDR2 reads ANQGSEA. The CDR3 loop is CSVENRHLDADTQYF. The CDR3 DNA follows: TGCAGCGTTGAAAACAGACACCTCGACGCAGATACGCAGTATTTT.

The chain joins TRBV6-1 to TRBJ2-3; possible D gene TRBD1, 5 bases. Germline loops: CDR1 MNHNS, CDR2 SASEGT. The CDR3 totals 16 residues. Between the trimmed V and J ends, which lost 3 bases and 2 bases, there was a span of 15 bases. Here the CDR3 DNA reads TGTGCCAGCAGTGACGAGACCCGACAGAACACAGATACGCAGTATTTT. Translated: CASSDETRQNTDTQYF.

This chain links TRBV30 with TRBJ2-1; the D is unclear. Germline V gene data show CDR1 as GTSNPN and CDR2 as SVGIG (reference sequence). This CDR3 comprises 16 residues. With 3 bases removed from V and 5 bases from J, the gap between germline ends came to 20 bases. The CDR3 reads CAWREHFAAINNEQFF. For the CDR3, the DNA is TGTGCCTGGAGAGAACATTTTGCGGCGATAAACAATGAGCAGTTCTTC.

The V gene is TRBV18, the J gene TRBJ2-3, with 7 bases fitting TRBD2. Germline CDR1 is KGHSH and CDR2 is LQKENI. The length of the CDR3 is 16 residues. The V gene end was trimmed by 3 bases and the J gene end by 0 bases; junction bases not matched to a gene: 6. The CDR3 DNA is TGTGCCAGCTCACCCCGGGGGGAATCAAGCACAGATACGCAGTATTTT. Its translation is CASSPRGESSTDTQYF.

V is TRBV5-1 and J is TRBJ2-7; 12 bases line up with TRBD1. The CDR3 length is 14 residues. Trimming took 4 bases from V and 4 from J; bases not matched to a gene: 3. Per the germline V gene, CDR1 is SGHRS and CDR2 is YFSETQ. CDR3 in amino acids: CASSGTGGQYEQYF. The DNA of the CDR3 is TGCGCCAGCAGCGGGACAGGGGGCCAGTACGAGCAGTACTTC.

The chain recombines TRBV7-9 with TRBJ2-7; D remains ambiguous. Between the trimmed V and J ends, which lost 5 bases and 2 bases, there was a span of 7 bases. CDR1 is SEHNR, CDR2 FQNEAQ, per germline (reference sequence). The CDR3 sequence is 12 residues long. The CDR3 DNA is TGTGCCAGCAGCCTGAAAACCTACGAGCAGTACTTC. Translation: CASSLKTYEQYF. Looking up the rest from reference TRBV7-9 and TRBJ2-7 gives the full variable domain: DTGVSQNPRHKITKRGQNVTFRCDPISEHNRLYWYRQTLGQGPEFLTYFQNEAQLEKSRLLSDRFSAERPKGSFSTLEIQRTEQGDSAMYLCASSLKTYEQYFGPGTRLTVT.

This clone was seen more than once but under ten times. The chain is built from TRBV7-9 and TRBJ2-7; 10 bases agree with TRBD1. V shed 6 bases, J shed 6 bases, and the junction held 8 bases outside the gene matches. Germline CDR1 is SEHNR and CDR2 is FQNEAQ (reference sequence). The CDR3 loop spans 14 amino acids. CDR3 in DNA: TGTGCCAGCAGGACGGACAGGGGGGTCGGCGAGCAGTACTTC. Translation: CASRTDRGVGEQYF. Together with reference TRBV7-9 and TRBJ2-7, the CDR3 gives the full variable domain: DTGVSQNPRHKITKRGQNVTFRCDPISEHNRLYWYRQTLGQGPEFLTYFQNEAQLEKSRLLSDRFSAERPKGSFSTLEIQRTEQGDSAMYLCASRTDRGVGEQYFGPGTRLTVT.

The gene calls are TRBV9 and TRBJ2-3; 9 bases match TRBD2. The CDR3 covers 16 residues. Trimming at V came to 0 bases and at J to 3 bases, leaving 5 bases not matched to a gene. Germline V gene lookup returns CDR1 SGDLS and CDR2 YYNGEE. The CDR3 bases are TGTGCCAGCAGCGTAGGGGCGGGAGGGCCGACAGATACGCAGTATTTT. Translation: CASSVGAGGPTDTQYF.

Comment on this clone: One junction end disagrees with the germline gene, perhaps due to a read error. The chain's CDR3 is CASSIDLWGPGNQPQHF. The CDR3 DNA follows: TGTGCCAGTAGTATAGATCTTTGGGGGCCGGGGAATCAACCCCAGCATTTT. The chain has TRBV19 and TRBJ1-5; TRBD1 might be the D (6 bases). The CDR3 is 17 amino acids. CDR1 LNHDA and CDR2 SQIVND come from the germline V gene (reference sequence).